The T cell receptor (beta chain) described here comes from a study of shared clonotypes between healthy human individuals. Overall study: The composition of the donors was a couple of women and a few men aged 18 to 49.

The V end was cut by 1 base, the J end by 5 bases, with 5 bases between. The CDR3 is 12 amino acids. The V gene's germline CDR1 is SGHDT and CDR2 YYEEEE. Notes on this clone: As yet, its antigen is unknown.

The authors ran the assay at deep level. Using immunoSEQ multiplex PCR, the repertoire was profiled, and TCRdb retains in-frame clones only, with some absent. The sample has some 2,000,000 clones, under 97% seen once. Regarding the study as a whole: Clonotypes that were shared across a handful of donors made up 4% to 6% of naive CD4 clonotypes. Generation probability values for non-shared clonotypes were lower than those for clonotypes shared by all four donors.

V and J are TRBV5-6 and TRBJ2-3; D is unresolved. The sequenced sample was naive CD4+ T cells sorted from blood. Specified subset: CD45RA+ positively selected. The source is a young man in good health. CDR3 nucleotides: TGTGCCAGCAGCTTGATGAGAGATACGCAGTATTTT. Its protein is CASSLMRDTQYF.